In its sample, the clone carrying this T cell receptor beta chain was seen a few times. Its specificity is not known. The data originate from a study of T-cell memory formation after mild COVID-19. About the study: TCR clusters were mostly confined to one donor each. Study conclusions and caveats: That cross-reactive memory joined was suggested by some responding clones appearing in pre-infection memory.

The germline V gene encodes CDR1 MNHEY and CDR2 SVGAGI. Trimming shortened V by 2 bases and J by 8 bases, and 15 bases separated the two germline ends. The CDR3 extends over 15 amino acids. TCRdb reprocessed the 5' RACE reads via MiXCR and lists one record per CDR3 protein. The repertoire holds over 350,000 distinct CDR3 sequences, with approximately 25% as singletons. The V and J genes are TRBV6-5 and TRBJ1-4; tentatively, D is TRBD1 (6 bases). The sequence was obtained from an adult woman who had mild COVID-19 (a few samples of this study predate the infection). Cell type and time point are not known. The specimen sequenced was PBMCs or a T cell subset sorted from them (not recorded which). The CDR3 spells CASSYVRGAREKLFF. For the CDR3, the DNA is TGTGCCAGCAGTTACGTACGGGGGGCTCGAGAAAAACTGTTTTTT.